This T cell receptor beta chain was found in a study of monozygotic twins with inflammatory bowel disease. The CDR3 loop spans 14 amino acids. Per the germline V gene, CDR1 is SGDLS and CDR2 is YYNGEE. Each CDR3 protein gets one entry in TCRdb, which reprocessed the 5' RACE reads and gives no DNA. This table lists more than 100,000 distinct CDR3 sequences. Source material: blood. This receptor was identified in a human donor with ulcerative colitis or Crohn's disease, or a healthy co-twin of an affected twin (not recorded which). The chain has TRBV9 and TRBJ2-3; TCRdb selects TRBD1, and the lack of DNA leaves this call unchecked. This chain's CDR3 is CASSVRTGPDTQYF.